The TCR beta chain under discussion was sequenced for a study of post-analysis software for immune sequencing data. Study observations and caveats: When patients were compared with controls, roughly five TRBV segments were more frequent, TRBV5-6, TRBV5-1 and TRBV20-1 among them. For normalized Chao1 diversity, multiple sclerosis patients scored significantly lower than controls did.

In the case of this clonotype: Its antigen is currently unknown.

Libraries were made from TCR beta cDNA, and they carried unique molecular identifiers. TCRdb ran MiXCR on the PCR reads and lists one entry per CDR3 protein. The sample lists 400,000 to 500,000 distinct CDR3 sequences; roughly 40% were seen once. The CDR3 is made up of 14 amino acids. Trimming cost V 5 bases and J 2 bases; bases outside gene matches: 5. CDR1 is ENHRY, CDR2 SYGVKD, per germline. The sample consisted of blood. The V and J genes are TRBV10-3 and TRBJ2-7, with TRBD2 matching over 8 bases. This receptor was taken from a girl aged 2-10 years with multiple sclerosis. The CDR3 DNA reads as TGTGCCATCAGTCTTACCGGGAGGGCCTACGAGCAGTACTTC. This translates into CAISLTGRAYEQYF.